This T cell receptor (beta chain) was captured by sequencing in a study of vaccination and CD4 T cells after COVID-19. This clonotype turned up a few times. What it binds is not known. J was trimmed by 4 bases and V by 6 bases; bases with no gene match: 8. This CDR3 region has 14 residues. Germline V gene sequence: CDR1 MNHEY, CDR2 SMNVEV (reference sequence). At the Johns Hopkins FTIC core, DNA taken from cultured CD4+ T cells was sequenced by way of the Oncomine TCR Beta short-read assay. Genomic DNA was drawn out of CD4+ T cells grown in culture. TCRdb ran MiXCR on the PCR reads and lists one entry per CDR3 protein. The sample holds roughly 14,000 distinct CDR3 sequences; 50% to 75% are singletons and the top ten take around 6.2%. This sample's treatment: approximately 11-day PBMC culture with coronavirus spike peptide pools or control peptides (ViraFEST assay).

This sequence joins TRBV27 and TRBJ1-2; 7 nucleotides line up with TRBD1. Sequences were obtained from CD4+ T cells from blood, cultured in vitro. This clonotype was obtained from a human donor who had recovered from COVID-19. The CDR3 here is CASSTDRDRYGYTF. CDR3 sequence (DNA): TGTGCCAGCAGCACCGACAGGGACCGCTATGGCTACACCTTC.